This TCR beta chain was identified in a study of blood T cell repertoires in COVID-19. Study background: Researchers got acute and convalescent COVID-19 samples from the United States, Italy and Spain. T cells, B-cell-depleted T cells, or PBMCs supplied cDNA or gDNA.

Profiled with immunoSEQ multiplex PCR; TCRdb holds only in-frame clones, not every one. The sample has about 68,000 clones; 80% to 95% are singletons. The CDR3 consists of 16 residues. Trimming cost V 6 bases and J 5 bases, with 22 bases left between them. Germline V gene data show CDR1 as MNHEY and CDR2 as SMNVEV (reference sequence). V and J are TRBV27 and TRBJ1-2, with D perhaps matching TRBD1 (6 bases). This TCR was sampled from a woman aged 55-70 years with active COVID-19. Source material: peripheral blood. In DNA form, the CDR3 reads TGTGCCAGCAGCCTCCTTACAGGGTCCAACTATTATGGCTACACCTTC. It codes for CASSLLTGSNYYGYTF.